These 4 T cell receptor beta chains share one sample of origin, sequenced in a study of cytomegalovirus exposure and HLA in healthy donors. Using immunoSEQ multiplex PCR, the repertoire was profiled, and TCRdb retains in-frame clones only, with some absent. The top ten clones hold around 5.1% of a sample with some 110,000 clones, approximately 85% of them seen once. The sequencing input was PBMCs. These receptors all stem from a man between 18 and 35 years old in good health and CMV-seronegative.

The V and J genes are TRBV7-2 and TRBJ2-5; the match to TRBD2 covers 13 bases. Germline V gene data show CDR1 as SGHTA and CDR2 as FQGNSA. The CDR3 spans 16 residues. V lost 5 bases and J lost 5; bases outside the gene matches: 8. CDR3 sequence: CASSRPTSGGFETQYF. As DNA, the CDR3 is TGTGCCAGCAGCCGGCCGACTAGCGGGGGGTTCGAGACCCAGTACTTC.

The V call is TRBV19, the J call TRBJ2-5, with 7 bases that match TRBD2. The length of the CDR3 is 13 residues. Germline V lookup: CDR1 LNHDA, CDR2 SQIVND (reference sequence). V shed 6 bases and J 4 bases; nucleotides not matched to a gene: 5. DNA for the CDR3: TGTGCCAGTAGCCCGGGGGGTAGAGAGACCCAGTACTTC. It is translated as CASSPGGRETQYF.

This clone was counted once. This chain joins TRBV29-1 and TRBJ1-3, with D unresolved. CDR1 is SQVTM and CDR2 is ANQGSEA in the germline V gene. The CDR3 loop spans 12 amino acids. V lost 2 bases, J lost 4 bases, and 6 bases lay in between. This chain's CDR3 is CSVERGGNTIYF. The DNA for the CDR3 is TGCAGCGTTGAAAGAGGGGGAAACACCATATATTTT.

V usage is TRBV30 and J usage is TRBJ1-2; D ambiguous. CDR1 and CDR2 from the germline V gene are GTSNPN and SVGIG (reference sequence). The CDR3 totals 12 residues. CDR3 DNA: TGTGCTAAGGGAGGATCTAACTATGGCTACACCTTC. It translates to CAKGGSNYGYTF.